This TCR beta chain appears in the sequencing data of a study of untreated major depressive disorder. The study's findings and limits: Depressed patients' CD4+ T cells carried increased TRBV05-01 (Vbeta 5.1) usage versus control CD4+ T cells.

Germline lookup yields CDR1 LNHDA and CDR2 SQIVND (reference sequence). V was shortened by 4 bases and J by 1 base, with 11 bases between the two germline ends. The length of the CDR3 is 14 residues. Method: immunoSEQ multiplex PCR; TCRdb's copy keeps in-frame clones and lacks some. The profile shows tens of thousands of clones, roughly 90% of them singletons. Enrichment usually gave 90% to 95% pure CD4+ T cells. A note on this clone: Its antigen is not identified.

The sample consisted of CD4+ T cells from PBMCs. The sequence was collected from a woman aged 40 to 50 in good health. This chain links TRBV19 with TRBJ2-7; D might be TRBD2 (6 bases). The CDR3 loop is CASSRGRGSYEQYF. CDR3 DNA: TGTGCCAGTAGTAGGGGCCGGGGGTCCTACGAGCAGTACTTC.